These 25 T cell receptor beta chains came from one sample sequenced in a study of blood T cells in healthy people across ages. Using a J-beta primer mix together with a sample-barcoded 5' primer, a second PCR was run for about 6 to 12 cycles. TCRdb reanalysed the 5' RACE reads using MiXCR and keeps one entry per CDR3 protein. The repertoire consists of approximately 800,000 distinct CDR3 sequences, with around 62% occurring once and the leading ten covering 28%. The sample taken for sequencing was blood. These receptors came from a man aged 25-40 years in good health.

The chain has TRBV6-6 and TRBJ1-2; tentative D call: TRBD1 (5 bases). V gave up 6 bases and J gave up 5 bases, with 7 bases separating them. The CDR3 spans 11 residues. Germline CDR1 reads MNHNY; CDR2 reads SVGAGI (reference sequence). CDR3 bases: TGTGCCAGCAGAGGACAATATGGCTACACCTTC. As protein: CASRGQYGYTF.

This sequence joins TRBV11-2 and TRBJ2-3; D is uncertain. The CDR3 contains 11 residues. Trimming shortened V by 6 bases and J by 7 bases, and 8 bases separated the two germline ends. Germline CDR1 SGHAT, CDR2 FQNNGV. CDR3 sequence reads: CASRAYNTQYF. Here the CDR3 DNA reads TGTGCCAGCAGGGCGTACAATACGCAGTATTTT.

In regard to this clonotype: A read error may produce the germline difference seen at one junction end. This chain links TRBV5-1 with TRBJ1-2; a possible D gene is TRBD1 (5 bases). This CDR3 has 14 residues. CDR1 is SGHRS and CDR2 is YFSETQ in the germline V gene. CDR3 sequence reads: CATRGTESNHGYTF. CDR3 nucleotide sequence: TGCGCCACCAGAGGGACGGAGTCTAACCATGGCTACACCTTC.

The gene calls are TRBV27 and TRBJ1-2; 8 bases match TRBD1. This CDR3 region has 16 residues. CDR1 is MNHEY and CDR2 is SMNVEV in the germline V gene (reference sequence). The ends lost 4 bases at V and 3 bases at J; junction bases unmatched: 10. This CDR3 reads CASSSAGGESYYGYTF. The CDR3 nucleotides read TGTGCCAGCAGTTCCGCAGGGGGCGAATCGTACTATGGCTACACCTTC.

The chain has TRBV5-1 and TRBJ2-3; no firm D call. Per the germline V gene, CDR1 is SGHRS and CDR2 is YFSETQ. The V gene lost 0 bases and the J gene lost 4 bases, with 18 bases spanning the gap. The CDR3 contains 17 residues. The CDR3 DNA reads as TGCGCCAGCAGCTTGGGGGCGACTCCGGACCAGTCAGATACGCAGTATTTT. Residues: CASSLGATPDQSDTQYF.

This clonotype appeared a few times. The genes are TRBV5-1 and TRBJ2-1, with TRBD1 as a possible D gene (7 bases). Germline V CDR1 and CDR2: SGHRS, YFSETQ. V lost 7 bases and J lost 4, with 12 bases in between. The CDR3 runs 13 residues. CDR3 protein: CASAAGQYNEQFF. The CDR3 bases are TGCGCCAGCGCCGCGGGACAGTACAATGAGCAGTTCTTC.

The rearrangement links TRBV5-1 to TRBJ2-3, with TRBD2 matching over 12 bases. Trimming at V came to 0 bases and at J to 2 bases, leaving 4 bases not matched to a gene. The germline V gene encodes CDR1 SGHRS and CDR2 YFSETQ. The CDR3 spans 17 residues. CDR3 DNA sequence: TGCGCCAGCAGCTTGGAGCTAGCGGGGGGGATCACAGATACGCAGTATTTT. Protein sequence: CASSLELAGGITDTQYF.

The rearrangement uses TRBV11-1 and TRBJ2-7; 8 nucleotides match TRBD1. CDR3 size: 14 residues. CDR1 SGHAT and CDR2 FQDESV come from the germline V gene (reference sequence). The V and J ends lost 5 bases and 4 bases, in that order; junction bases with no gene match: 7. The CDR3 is CASSAGTGKYEQYF. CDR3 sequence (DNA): TGTGCCAGCAGCGCCGGGACAGGTAAATACGAGCAGTACTTC.

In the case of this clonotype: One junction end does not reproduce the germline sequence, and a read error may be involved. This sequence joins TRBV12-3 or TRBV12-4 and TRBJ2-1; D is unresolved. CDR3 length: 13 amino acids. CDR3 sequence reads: CASKGLGYIEQFF. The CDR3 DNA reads TGTGCCAGCAAGGGATTAGGTTACATTGAGCAGTTCTTC.

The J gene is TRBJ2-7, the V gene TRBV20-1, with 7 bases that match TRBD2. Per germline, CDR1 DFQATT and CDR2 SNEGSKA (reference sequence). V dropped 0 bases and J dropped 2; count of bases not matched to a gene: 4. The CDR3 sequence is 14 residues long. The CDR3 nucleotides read TGCAGTGCTAGAGAAGCGGGGCTCACCTACGAGCAGTACTTC. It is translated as CSAREAGLTYEQYF.

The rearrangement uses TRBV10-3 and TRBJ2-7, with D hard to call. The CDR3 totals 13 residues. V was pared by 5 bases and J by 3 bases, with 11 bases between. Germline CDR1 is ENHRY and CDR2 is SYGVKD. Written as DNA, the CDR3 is TGTGCCATCAGTATCCAAGCCAGCTACGAGCAGTACTTC. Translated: CAISIQASYEQYF.

In DNA form, the CDR3 reads TGTGCCACCAGCAGAGCTGCAGGGGCTGGGTATGGCTACACCTTC. This translates into CATSRAAGAGYGYTF. This chain links TRBV15 with TRBJ1-2; TRBD1 might be the D (6 bases). With 1 base removed from V and 5 bases from J, the gap between germline ends came to 14 bases. The CDR3 totals 15 residues. Germline V gene sequence: CDR1 LNHNV, CDR2 YYDKDF (reference sequence). The whole variable domain, filled in from reference TRBV15 and TRBJ1-2, reads DAMVIQNPRYQVTQFGKPVTLSCSQTLNHNVMYWYQQKSSQAPKLLFHYYDKDFNNEADTPDNFQSRRPNTSFCFLDIRSPGLGDTAMYLCATSRAAGAGYGYTFGSGTRLTVV.

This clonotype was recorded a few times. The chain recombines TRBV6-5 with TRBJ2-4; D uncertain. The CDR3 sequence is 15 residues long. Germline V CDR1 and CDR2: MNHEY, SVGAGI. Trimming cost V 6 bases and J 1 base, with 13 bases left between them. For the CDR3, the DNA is TGTGCCAGCAGCCGAGGTGTGAAGGCCAAAAACATTCAGTACTTC. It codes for CASSRGVKAKNIQYF.

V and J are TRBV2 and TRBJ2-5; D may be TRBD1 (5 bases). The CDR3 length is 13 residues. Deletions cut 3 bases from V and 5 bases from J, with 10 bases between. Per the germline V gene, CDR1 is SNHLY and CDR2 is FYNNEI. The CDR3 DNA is TGTGCCAGCAGTGATTGGGGCCCGGAGACCCAGTACTTC. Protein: CASSDWGPETQYF.

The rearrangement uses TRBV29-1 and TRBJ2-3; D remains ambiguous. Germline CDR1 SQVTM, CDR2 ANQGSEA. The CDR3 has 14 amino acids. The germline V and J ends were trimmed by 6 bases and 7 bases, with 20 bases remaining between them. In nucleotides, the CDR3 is TGCAGCGTCGCCCTCCAGGTATCACAGAATACGCAGTATTTT. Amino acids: CSVALQVSQNTQYF.

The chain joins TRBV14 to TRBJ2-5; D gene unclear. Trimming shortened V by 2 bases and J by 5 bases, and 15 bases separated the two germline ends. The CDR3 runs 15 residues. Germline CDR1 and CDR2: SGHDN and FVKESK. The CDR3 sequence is CASSQLPEHVETQYF. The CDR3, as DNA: TGTGCCAGCAGCCAACTACCCGAGCATGTGGAGACCCAGTACTTC.

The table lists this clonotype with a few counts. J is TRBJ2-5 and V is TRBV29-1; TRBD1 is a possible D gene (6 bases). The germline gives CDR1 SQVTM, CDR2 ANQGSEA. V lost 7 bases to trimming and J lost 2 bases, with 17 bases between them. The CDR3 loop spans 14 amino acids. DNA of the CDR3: TGCAGCGCCGTCATCCAGGGGTCACAAGAGACCCAGTACTTC. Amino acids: CSAVIQGSQETQYF.

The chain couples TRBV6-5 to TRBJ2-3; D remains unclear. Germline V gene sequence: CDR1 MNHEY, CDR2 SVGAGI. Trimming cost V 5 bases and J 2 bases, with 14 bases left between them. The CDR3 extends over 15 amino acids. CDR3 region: CASSRDDPSTDTQYF. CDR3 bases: TGTGCCAGCAGTCGAGATGATCCATCCACAGATACGCAGTATTTT.

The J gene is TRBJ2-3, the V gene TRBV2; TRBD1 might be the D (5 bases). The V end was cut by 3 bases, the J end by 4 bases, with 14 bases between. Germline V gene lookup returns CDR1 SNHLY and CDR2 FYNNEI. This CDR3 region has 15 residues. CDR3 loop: CASSEARAFADTQYF. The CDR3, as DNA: TGTGCCAGCAGTGAGGCCAGGGCATTCGCAGATACGCAGTATTTT. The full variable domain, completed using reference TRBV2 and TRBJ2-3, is EPEVTQTPSHQVTQMGQEVILRCVPISNHLYFYWYRQILGQKVEFLVSFYNNEISEKSEIFDDQFSVERPDGSNFTLKIRSTKLEDSAMYFCASSEARAFADTQYFGPGTRLTVL.

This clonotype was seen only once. CDR3 in amino acids: CSVENGQAVGEQYF. As DNA, the CDR3 is TGCAGCGTTGAAAATGGGCAGGCCGTAGGGGAGCAGTACTTC. The gene calls are TRBV29-1 and TRBJ2-4; D tentatively reads TRBD1 or TRBD2 (5 bases each). Trimming removed 2 bases at V and 13 bases at J, with 21 bases between. This CDR3 contains 14 residues. Germline V CDR1 and CDR2: SQVTM, ANQGSEA.

The CDR3 loop reads CASSYSTVEQYF. CDR3 DNA sequence: TGTGCCAGCAGTTACTCGACAGTCGAGCAGTACTTC. J is TRBJ2-7 and V is TRBV6-2 or TRBV6-3; TRBD1 might be the D (5 bases). The CDR3 is 12 amino acids. Looked up from germline, CDR1 is MNHEY and CDR2 is SVGEGT. V was trimmed by 0 bases and J by 6 bases, leaving 6 bases between them.

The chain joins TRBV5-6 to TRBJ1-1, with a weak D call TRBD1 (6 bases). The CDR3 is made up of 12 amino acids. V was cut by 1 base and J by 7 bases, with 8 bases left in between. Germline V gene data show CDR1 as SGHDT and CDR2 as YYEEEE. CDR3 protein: CASSLTGFEAFF. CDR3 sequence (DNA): TGTGCCAGCAGCTTGACAGGGTTTGAAGCTTTCTTT.

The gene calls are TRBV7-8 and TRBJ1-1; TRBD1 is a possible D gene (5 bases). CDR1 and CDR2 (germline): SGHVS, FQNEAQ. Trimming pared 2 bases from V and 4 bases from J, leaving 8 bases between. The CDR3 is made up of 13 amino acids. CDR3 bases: TGTGCCAGCAGCTTATCCCAGGGCACTGAAGCTTTCTTT. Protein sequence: CASSLSQGTEAFF. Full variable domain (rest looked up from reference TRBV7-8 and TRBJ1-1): GAGVSQSPRYKVAKRGQDVALRCDPISGHVSLFWYQQALGQGPEFLTYFQNEAQLDKSGLPSDRFFAERPEGSVSTLKIQRTQQEDSAVYLCASSLSQGTEAFFGQGTRLTVV.

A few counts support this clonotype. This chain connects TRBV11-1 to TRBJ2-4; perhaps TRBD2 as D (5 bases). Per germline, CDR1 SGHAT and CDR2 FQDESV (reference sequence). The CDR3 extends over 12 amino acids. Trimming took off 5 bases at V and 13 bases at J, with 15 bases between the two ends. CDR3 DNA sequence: TGTGCCAGCAGCCGCGCAGAGAGGGAGCAGTACTTC. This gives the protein CASSRAEREQYF.

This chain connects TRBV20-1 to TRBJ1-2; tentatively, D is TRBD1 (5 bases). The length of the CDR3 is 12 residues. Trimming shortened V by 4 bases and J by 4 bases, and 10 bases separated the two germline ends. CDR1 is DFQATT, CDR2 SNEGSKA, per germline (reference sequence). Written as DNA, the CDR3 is TGCAGTGCTATACTCGACAGCTATGGCTACACCTTC. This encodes CSAILDSYGYTF.